The text below deals with one T cell receptor (beta chain). The germline V gene has CDR1 SGHDN and CDR2 FVKESK. This CDR3 has 13 residues. V dropped 0 bases and J dropped 1 base, with 1 base sitting between them. The data belong to a study of control samples from healthy donors and cancer patients. The method was immunoSEQ multiplex PCR; TCRdb's version includes in-frame clones alone and lacks a portion of them. The table has about 22,000 clones, around four fifths seen once. This receptor was obtained from a man in his 60s with colorectal cancer. The V call is TRBV14, the J call TRBJ1-5; no clear D gene. The sequenced sample was PBMCs. CDR3 loop: CASSQDSNQPQHF. CDR3 DNA sequence: TGTGCCAGCAGCCAAGACAGCAATCAGCCCCAGCATTTT.